This T cell receptor beta chain was identified during a study of technical replicates of blood from several donors. Germline V lookup: CDR1 KGHSH, CDR2 LQKENI. Losses at the gene ends were 0 bases for V and 3 bases for J; bases not matched to a gene: 4. This CDR3 comprises 15 residues. Using immunoSEQ multiplex PCR, the repertoire was profiled, and TCRdb retains in-frame clones only, with some absent. The sample has 12,000 to 15,000 clones; almost 85% are singletons. The clonotype comes from a human donor in good health. The sample consisted of PBMCs. V and J are TRBV18 and TRBJ2-7; 8 bases are shared with TRBD2. The CDR3 here is CASSPPGGDYYEQYF. The CDR3 coding sequence is TGTGCCAGCTCACCACCCGGGGGGGACTACTACGAGCAGTACTTC.